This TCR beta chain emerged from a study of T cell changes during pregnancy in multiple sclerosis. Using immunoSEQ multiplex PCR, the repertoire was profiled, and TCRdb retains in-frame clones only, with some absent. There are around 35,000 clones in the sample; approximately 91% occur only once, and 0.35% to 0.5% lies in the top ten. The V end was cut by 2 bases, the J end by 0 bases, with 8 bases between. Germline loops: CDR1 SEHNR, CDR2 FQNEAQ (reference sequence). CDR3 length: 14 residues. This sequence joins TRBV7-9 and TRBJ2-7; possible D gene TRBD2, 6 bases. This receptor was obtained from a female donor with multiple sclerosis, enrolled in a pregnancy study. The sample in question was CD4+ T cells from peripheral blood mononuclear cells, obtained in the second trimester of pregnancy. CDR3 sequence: CASSLTTSSYEQYF. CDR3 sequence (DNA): TGTGCCAGCAGCTTAACGACTAGCTCCTACGAGCAGTACTTC.